Presented here are 17 T cell receptor beta chains from one specimen sequenced in a study of cytomegalovirus exposure and HLA in healthy donors. Primers included in the PCR were 60 Vbeta and 13 Jbeta primers. Repertoires were generated with immunoSEQ multiplex PCR, while TCRdb's copy carries only in-frame clones and drops some. The sample lists roughly 120,000 clones, 75% occurring once. Material: PBMCs. Receptor source: a young woman in good health and CMV-seronegative.

This clone was observed once. The V call is TRBV21-1, the J call TRBJ2-5; the tabulated D call, TRBD1, remains unverified against the DNA. TRBV21-1 is a pseudogene locus. The CDR3 has 13 residues. The CDR3 spells CASSKGQQETQYF. The CDR3 nucleotides are TGTGCCAGCAGCAAGGGACAGCAAGAGACCCAGTACTTC.

This chain uses TRBV27 with TRBJ1-3, with TRBD1 identical over 7 bases. Trimming cost V 2 bases and J 2 bases; bases outside gene matches: 3. The CDR3 sequence is 15 residues long. Germline V gene data show CDR1 as MNHEY and CDR2 as SMNVEV (reference sequence). The CDR3 DNA is TGTGCCAGCAGTTTACAGGGGGGAGCTGGAAACACCATATATTTT. Translating gives CASSLQGGAGNTIYF.

The chain is built from TRBV30 and TRBJ1-4; a possible D gene is TRBD1 (5 bases). Trimming removed 2 bases from V and 5 bases from J, with 24 bases in between. In germline, CDR1 is GTSNPN, CDR2 SVGIG (reference sequence). The CDR3 is 18 amino acids. The CDR3 nucleotides read TGTGCCTGGAGTACCAAACCCTTCCCGGGACTCAACAATGAAAAACTGTTTTTT. This encodes CAWSTKPFPGLNNEKLFF. The whole variable domain, remainder taken from reference TRBV30 and TRBJ1-4, is SQTIHQWPATLVQPVGSPLSLECTVEGTSNPNLYWYRQAAGRGLQLLFYSVGIGQISSEVPQNLSASRPQDRQFILSSKKLLLSDSGFYLCAWSTKPFPGLNNEKLFFGSGTQLSVL.

The chain employs TRBV2 and TRBJ1-1; TRBD1 matches at 8 bases. The germline gives CDR1 SNHLY, CDR2 FYNNEI. Unmatched junction bases numbered 7, after V lost 7 bases and J lost 3 bases. The CDR3 runs 14 residues. DNA of the CDR3: TGTGCCAGCACCAAGGACAGGGTGGACACTGAAGCTTTCTTT. Translating it yields CASTKDRVDTEAFF.

V and J are TRBV10-2 and TRBJ1-1; D is perhaps TRBD1 (5 bases). V lost 8 bases, J lost 2 bases, and 15 bases lay in between. The CDR3 consists of 14 residues. The germline gives CDR1 WSHSY, CDR2 SAAADI. CDR3 region: CASGAVGRNTEAFF. CDR3 DNA sequence: TGCGCCAGCGGGGCAGTTGGGCGAAACACTGAAGCTTTCTTT.

This chain uses TRBV5-4 with TRBJ1-1; 10 positions agree with TRBD1. V lost 0 bases, J lost 6 bases, and 5 bases stayed unmatched. This CDR3 has 15 amino acids. CDR1 is SGHNT and CDR2 is YYREEE in the germline V gene (reference sequence). CDR3 sequence reads: CASSLGDRGRAEAFF. CDR3 bases: TGTGCCAGCAGCTTGGGGGACAGGGGTCGCGCTGAAGCTTTCTTT.

The chain recombines TRBV28 with TRBJ1-1; possible D gene TRBD1, 5 bases. This CDR3 has 17 amino acids. Germline V gene sequence: CDR1 MDHEN, CDR2 SYDVKM. Trimming took off 4 bases at V and 6 bases at J, with 24 bases between the two ends. DNA of the CDR3: TGTGCCAGCAGTTGGGACCCGGGGAGGGAAACGGGGGCTGAAGCTTTCTTT. The encoded protein is CASSWDPGRETGAEAFF.

This chain links TRBV5-1 with TRBJ2-1, with 10 bases matching TRBD2. The CDR3 sequence is 15 residues long. The V gene end was trimmed by 0 bases and the J gene end by 4 bases; junction bases not matched to a gene: 1. Germline CDR1 and CDR2: SGHRS and YFSETQ. The CDR3 DNA is TGCGCCAGCAGCTTGGAACTAGCGGGGTACAATGAGCAGTTCTTC. Its translation is CASSLELAGYNEQFF.

The CDR3 DNA sequence: TGTGCCATCAGTGAGGAGGGATTGTCCTACAATGAGCAGTTCTTC. Protein: CAISEEGLSYNEQFF. This rearrangement joins TRBV10-3 to TRBJ2-1; TRBD2 is a possible D gene (5 bases). Germline assignment: CDR1 ENHRY and CDR2 SYGVKD. The V and J ends lost 2 bases and 1 base respectively, with 9 bases between them. The CDR3 contains 15 residues.

The V gene is TRBV27, the J gene TRBJ2-4; 8 nucleotides line up with TRBD1. The CDR3 runs 20 residues. CDR1 and CDR2 from the germline V gene are MNHEY and SMNVEV (reference sequence). Trimming at V came to 4 bases and at J to 0 bases, leaving 17 bases not matched to a gene. CDR3 DNA sequence: TGTGCCAGCAGTTCGACCGGGACAGGCCTATTAAAGCCAGCCAAAAACATTCAGTACTTC. Its translation is CASSSTGTGLLKPAKNIQYF.

The V and J genes are TRBV2 and TRBJ1-1, with D unclear. Germline values: CDR1 SNHLY, CDR2 FYNNEI. This CDR3 region has 13 residues. Trimming took 7 bases from V and 4 from J, leaving 13 bases between them. CDR3 residues: CASTEAPGTEAFF. The CDR3 coding sequence is TGTGCCAGCACCGAAGCCCCGGGCACTGAAGCTTTCTTT.

The chain joins TRBV28 to TRBJ1-1; no clear D gene. V was shortened by 4 bases and J by 2 bases, with 11 bases between the two germline ends. The CDR3 sequence is 14 residues long. Germline-derived CDR1 and CDR2 are MDHEN and SYDVKM. The CDR3 protein is CASSSPGSNTEAFF. As DNA, the CDR3 is TGTGCCAGCAGTTCCCCAGGTAGTAACACTGAAGCTTTCTTT.

J is TRBJ1-6 and V is TRBV19; no reliable D call. This CDR3 comprises 13 residues. V gave up 6 bases and J gave up 8 bases, with 11 bases separating them. Germline values: CDR1 LNHDA, CDR2 SQIVND (reference sequence). CDR3 nucleotides: TGTGCCAGTAGGTCCTTTTTAGATTCACCCCTCCACTTT. Protein: CASRSFLDSPLHF.

With respect to this clone: Germline and junction disagree at one end, which may indicate a read error. The chain joins TRBV7-9 to TRBJ1-2, with D unclear. Germline V gene data show CDR1 as SEHNR and CDR2 as FQNEAQ (reference sequence). The CDR3 is made up of 12 amino acids. The CDR3 sequence is CSSALRGGGYTF. CDR3 DNA sequence: TGTTCCAGCGCCCTCCGGGGAGGTGGCTACACCTTC.

The chain is built from TRBV5-4 and TRBJ2-2; 8 bases fit TRBD1. The CDR3 is 15 residues long. Trimming removed 3 bases from V and 3 bases from J; junction bases left unmatched: 4. Germline V lookup: CDR1 SGHNT, CDR2 YYREEE (reference sequence). DNA of the CDR3: TGTGCCAGCAGCTCCAGGGGGCTGTACACCGGGGAGCTGTTTTTT. Translation gives CASSSRGLYTGELFF. The variable domain in full, with the rest retrieved from reference TRBV5-4 and TRBJ2-2, is ETGVTQSPTHLIKTRGQQVTLRCSSQSGHNTVSWYQQALGQGPQFIFQYYREEENGRGNFPPRFSGLQFPNYSSELNVNALELDDSALYLCASSSRGLYTGELFFGEGSRLTVL.

This rearrangement joins TRBV29-1 to TRBJ1-2; D uncertain. The length of the CDR3 is 11 residues. CDR1 and CDR2 from the germline V gene are SQVTM and ANQGSEA. Trimming removed 6 bases from V and 7 bases from J, with 12 bases in between. CDR3 bases: TGCAGCGTCGCGAGCGCGCTTGGCTACACCTTC. Translating gives CSVASALGYTF.

J is TRBJ2-7 and V is TRBV19; TRBD1 aligns across 8 bases. The V and J ends lost 5 bases and 3 bases, in that order; junction bases with no gene match: 6. Germline CDR1 and CDR2: LNHDA and SQIVND (reference sequence). The CDR3 runs to 14 residues. This CDR3 is CASSHSGGIYEQYF. CDR3 nucleotides: TGTGCCAGTAGTCATTCAGGGGGCATCTACGAGCAGTACTTC.